This TCR beta chain appears in the sequencing data of a study of T cells in Graves' hyperthyroidism and ophthalmopathy. About the research overall: Once the initial diagnosis was made, peripheral blood was obtained before any treatment. Regarding the study as a whole: The model anticipated ophthalmopathy a median around 6 months pre-onset.

Amplified TCR beta CDR3 regions came from RNA transcripts. First-round RT-PCR with HTBI primers amplified the TCR CDR3 region. TCRdb used MiXCR to reprocess the multiplex PCR reads, holding one entry per CDR3 protein. The sample has hundreds of thousands of distinct CDR3 sequences; approximately 20% are singletons. CDR3 length equals 12 residues. Germline V gene data show CDR1 as SGHTA and CDR2 as FQGTGA. Trimming left V 2 bases short and J 7 bases short, with 7 bases between. Active moderate-to-severe ophthalmopathy, Clinical Activity Score at least 3, NOSPECS at least 4, under 3 months' duration. Around 10 ml of fresh peripheral blood supplied the PBMCs. Comments on this clonotype: Antigen: not known.

The sequence was obtained from a middle-aged man with Graves' ophthalmopathy. Sequenced input: blood. The genes are TRBV7-3 and TRBJ2-3; the D gene is possibly TRBD2 (6 bases). The CDR3 DNA sequence: TGTGCCAGCAGCTTAGCGGGAAATACGCAGTATTTT. As protein: CASSLAGNTQYF.